The 18 T cell receptor beta chains listed next were all sequenced from one sample in a study of cytomegalovirus exposure and HLA in healthy donors. Amplification used 60 Vbeta primers and 13 Jbeta primers. This table comes from immunoSEQ multiplex PCR, and its TCRdb copy is limited to in-frame clones, with some not included. The sample consists of about 150,000 clones, 80% of them appearing once. Sequences were obtained from PBMCs. The receptors were sampled from a woman between 40 and 55 years old in good health and CMV-seropositive.

This sequence joins TRBV7-8 and TRBJ2-1; 8 bases match TRBD2. V lost 1 base, J lost 3 bases, and 2 bases stayed unmatched. CDR1 SGHVS and CDR2 FQNEAQ come from the germline V gene. This CDR3 has 15 amino acids. For the CDR3, the DNA is TGTGCCAGCAGCTTAGGAGGGACTAGCTACAATGAGCAGTTCTTC. Protein product: CASSLGGTSYNEQFF.

The chain couples TRBV11-1 to TRBJ2-7, with unresolved D. The germline CDR1 and CDR2 sequences are SGHAT and FQDESV (reference sequence). V lost 5 bases and J 4 bases, leaving 15 bases between the germline ends. The length of the CDR3 is 14 residues. The CDR3 reads CASSPRSVPYEQYF. In DNA, the CDR3 is TGTGCCAGCAGCCCACGCTCGGTTCCTTACGAGCAGTACTTC.

The CDR3 region has the DNA TGCAGCGTTGGACTAGCGGGAGGTACCCTTTACAATGAGCAGTTCTTC. It is translated as CSVGLAGGTLYNEQFF. V gene TRBV29-1 combines with J gene TRBJ2-1; TRBD2 matches at 13 bases. The length of the CDR3 is 16 residues. In germline, CDR1 is SQVTM, CDR2 ANQGSEA. The trim removed 4 bases at V and 4 bases at J, leaving 7 bases unmatched.

This clone was seen once. In the same sample, other DNA sequences code for this CDR3. This sequence joins TRBV6-6 and TRBJ1-5, with 7 bases matching TRBD1. From germline, CDR1 is MNHNY and CDR2 SVGAGI (reference sequence). This CDR3 contains 13 residues. Trimming at V came to 6 bases and at J to 3 bases, leaving 2 bases not matched to a gene. Written as DNA, the CDR3 is TGTGCCAGCAGGGGACAGACCAATCAGCCCCAGCATTTT. This codes for CASRGQTNQPQHF.

This chain uses TRBV30 with TRBJ2-5, with 7 bases that match TRBD1. CDR3 length equals 16 residues. Trimming took 0 bases from V and 11 from J; bases not matched to a gene: 18. From germline, CDR1 is GTSNPN and CDR2 SVGIG (reference sequence). CDR3 sequence: CAWSVHNLDRRFFQYF. The CDR3 DNA follows: TGTGCCTGGAGTGTACACAATCTGGACAGGAGATTTTTTCAGTACTTC.

V and J are TRBV6-1 and TRBJ2-7, with D perhaps matching TRBD1 (6 bases). V dropped 1 base and J dropped 4 bases, with 14 bases sitting between them. The CDR3 covers 15 residues. Germline loops: CDR1 MNHNS, CDR2 SASEGT. CDR3 residues: CASSEGWGRRYEQYF. In nucleotides, the CDR3 is TGTGCCAGCAGTGAAGGGTGGGGGCGCAGGTACGAGCAGTACTTC.

The J gene is TRBJ2-2, the V gene TRBV5-1; 10 nucleotides line up with TRBD2. The germline gives CDR1 SGHRS, CDR2 YFSETQ. This CDR3 has 16 amino acids. The V segment lost 4 bases and the J segment 4 bases; nucleotides outside the gene matches: 7. The CDR3 protein is CASSGLAGVVTGELFF. The CDR3 region has the DNA TGCGCCAGCAGCGGGCTAGCGGGAGTTGTCACCGGGGAGCTGTTTTTT.

The rearrangement uses TRBV28 and TRBJ2-1, with unresolved D. Germline CDR1 is MDHEN and CDR2 is SYDVKM. V was pared by 5 bases and J by 9 bases, with 8 bases between. The CDR3 loop spans 11 amino acids. CDR3 bases: TGTGCCAGCAGTAGAGTTGGTGAGCAGTTCTTC. Protein sequence: CASSRVGEQFF.

The chain combines TRBV5-1 with TRBJ2-3; 9 bases agree with TRBD2. The CDR3 runs 17 residues. Germline trimming cut 0 bases from V and 4 bases from J; bases unmatched to any gene: 9. CDR1 SGHRS and CDR2 YFSETQ come from the germline V gene. The CDR3 sequence: CASSLEIAGARADTQYF. CDR3 sequence (DNA): TGCGCCAGCAGCTTGGAAATAGCGGGAGCGAGGGCAGATACGCAGTATTTT.

The chain is built from TRBV6-1 and TRBJ1-4; D gene ambiguous. The V gene's germline CDR1 is MNHNS and CDR2 SASEGT. The V end lost 4 bases, the J end lost 1 base, and 13 bases lay between the germline ends. CDR3 size: 16 residues. The CDR3 nucleotides are TGTGCCAGCAGTGGGGTAGCTCTGGGAACTAATGAAAAACTGTTTTTT. Residues: CASSGVALGTNEKLFF.

This chain connects TRBV5-4 to TRBJ2-5; no reliable D call. The CDR3 consists of 16 residues. Trimming pared 3 bases from V and 2 bases from J, leaving 17 bases between. Germline CDR1 is SGHNT and CDR2 is YYREEE (reference sequence). In nucleotides, the CDR3 is TGTGCCAGCAGCTCTCTGGCAGGCCCCAGTCAAGAGACCCAGTACTTC. Its protein is CASSSLAGPSQETQYF.

V and J are TRBV27 and TRBJ1-4; TRBD1 agrees at 7 bases. The V gene's germline CDR1 is MNHEY and CDR2 SMNVEV (reference sequence). The CDR3 runs 16 residues. J was trimmed by 0 bases and V by 3 bases; bases with no gene match: 4. In DNA form, the CDR3 reads TGTGCCAGCAGTTTCAACAGGGGTACAACTAATGAAAAACTGTTTTTT. It codes for CASSFNRGTTNEKLFF.

The table lists this clone with a few counts. This chain connects TRBV27 to TRBJ2-1, with 9 bases identical to TRBD2. The CDR3 is made up of 15 amino acids. Germline CDR1 and CDR2: MNHEY and SMNVEV (reference sequence). V was clipped by 6 bases and J by 6 bases; unmatched bases: 9. CDR3: CASRKGREGFNEQFF. CDR3 in DNA: TGTGCCAGCAGGAAAGGGCGGGAGGGATTCAATGAGCAGTTCTTC.

The chain combines TRBV2 with TRBJ2-1; weak D call: TRBD2 (7 bases). Looked up from germline, CDR1 is SNHLY and CDR2 is FYNNEI. The CDR3 has 15 amino acids. Trimming stripped 6 bases from V and 6 bases from J, with 18 bases between. The CDR3 bases are TGTGCCAGCAGGACATCGGGGGGCCGGTCCAATGAGCAGTTCTTC. Translating it yields CASRTSGGRSNEQFF. The whole variable domain, remainder taken from reference TRBV2 and TRBJ2-1, is EPEVTQTPSHQVTQMGQEVILRCVPISNHLYFYWYRQILGQKVEFLVSFYNNEISEKSEIFDDQFSVERPDGSNFTLKIRSTKLEDSAMYFCASRTSGGRSNEQFFGPGTRLTVL.

The gene calls are TRBV30 and TRBJ2-7; 8 bases fit TRBD2. This CDR3 spans 15 amino acids. Germline V gene lookup returns CDR1 GTSNPN and CDR2 SVGIG (reference sequence). V trimming: 3 bases; J trimming: 3 bases; junction bases outside the gene matches: 10. The CDR3 DNA reads TGTGCCTGGAGCGAGGAGATAGCGGGGCTCTACGAGCAGTACTTC. Protein: CAWSEEIAGLYEQYF.

The V gene is TRBV7-6, the J gene TRBJ2-5; D is perhaps TRBD2 (6 bases). The J call may be in error: the DNA end matches TRBJ2-7 better. This CDR3 has 15 amino acids. Germline V gene sequence: CDR1 SGHVS, CDR2 FNYEAQ. The CDR3 protein is CASSLEGGTPYEQYF. CDR3 DNA: TGTGCCAGCAGCTTAGAAGGCGGGACCCCCTACGAGCAGTACTTC.

The chain joins TRBV5-1 to TRBJ1-2; D gene ambiguous. CDR1 and CDR2 (germline): SGHRS, YFSETQ. V shed 0 bases and J shed 6 bases, with 15 bases lying between them. This CDR3 contains 15 residues. The CDR3 DNA follows: TGCGCCAGCAGCTTGGCCCCGGGATTCAAGGATGGCTACACCTTC. This sequence encodes CASSLAPGFKDGYTF.

The V and J genes are TRBV10-2 and TRBJ2-1, with 10 bases lining up with TRBD2. Germline V CDR1 and CDR2: WSHSY, SAAADI. V trimming: 8 bases; J trimming: 4 bases; junction bases outside the gene matches: 5. The CDR3 sequence is 14 residues long. CDR3 DNA sequence: TGCGCCAGCTATGGGACTAGCGATTACAATGAGCAGTTCTTC. It encodes CASYGTSDYNEQFF.